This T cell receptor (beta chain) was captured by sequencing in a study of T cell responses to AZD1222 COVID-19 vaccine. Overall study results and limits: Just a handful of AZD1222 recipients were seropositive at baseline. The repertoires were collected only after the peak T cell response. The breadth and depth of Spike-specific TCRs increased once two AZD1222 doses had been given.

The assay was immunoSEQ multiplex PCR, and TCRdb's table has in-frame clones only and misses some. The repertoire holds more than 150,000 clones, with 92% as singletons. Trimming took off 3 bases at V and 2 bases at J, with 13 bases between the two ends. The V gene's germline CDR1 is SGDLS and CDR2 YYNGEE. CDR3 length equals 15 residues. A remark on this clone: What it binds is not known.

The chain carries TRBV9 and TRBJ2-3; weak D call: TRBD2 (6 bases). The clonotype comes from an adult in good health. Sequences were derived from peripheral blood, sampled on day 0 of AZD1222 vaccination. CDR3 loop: CASSEGTWNTDTQYF. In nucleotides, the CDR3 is TGTGCCAGCAGCGAAGGGACTTGGAACACAGATACGCAGTATTTT.